This record looks at one T cell receptor beta chain sequence and its context. What it recognizes is unknown. The data belong to a study of shared clonotypes between healthy human individuals. Whole-study findings and limits: Shared clonotypes across all four donors exceeded non-shared ones in generation probability.

Assay used: immunoSEQ multiplex PCR; TCRdb lists only in-frame clones, some missing. Of under 650,000 clones in the sample, about 96% were seen once. Sequenced: naive CD4+ T cells sorted from blood. Subset here: CD45RA+ positively selected. The origin of this receptor is a young woman in good health.

The CDR3, as DNA: TGCAGTGCGCCTGAAGCTGGCTACACCTTC. Its protein is CSAPEAGYTF. The V call is TRBV20-1, the J call TRBJ1-2; D gene uncertain. Per germline, CDR1 DFQATT and CDR2 SNEGSKA (reference sequence). This CDR3 comprises 10 residues. Deletions cut 6 bases from V and 7 bases from J, with 9 bases between.